This TCR beta chain came from a study of cytomegalovirus exposure and HLA in healthy donors. Germline CDR1 is MNHEY and CDR2 is SVGAGI. V lost 4 bases to trimming and J lost 6 bases; unmatched junction nucleotides: 5. The CDR3 has 13 amino acids. This clone showed up just once. What it binds is unknown. Study findings and constraints: Reports indicated that the classifier achieved high specificity and sensitivity in diagnosing cytomegalovirus status. Rare TCR sequences predominated, though certain public TCRs were found in many donors. The study designated fewer than 200 TCR beta chains cytomegalovirus-associated. The finding came from a later analysis; first-cohort TCR clusters tended to co-occur in the roughly 110 validation repertoires.

The protocol was immunoSEQ multiplex PCR, while the TCRdb copy is restricted to in-frame clones and leaves out a portion. The repertoire consists of a few hundred thousand clones, with about 90% occurring once and the leading ten covering 12%. The chain joins TRBV6-5 to TRBJ1-2; 7 bases fit TRBD1. The TCR was taken from a man aged 18 to 29 in good health and CMV-seropositive. Sequencing was done on a sample of PBMCs. DNA for the CDR3: TGTGCCAGCAGTTTCCTGGGACAGAATGGCTACACCTTC. It yields the protein CASSFLGQNGYTF.